What follows is one T cell receptor (beta chain) and its context. Original analysis: Researchers report that nucleated cell counts were estimated from reference gene primer amplification. The protocol was immunoSEQ multiplex PCR, while the TCRdb copy is restricted to in-frame clones and leaves out a portion. V and J calls and clone size are those listed in that table; D and trimming were worked out from the DNA. The repertoire has about 42,000 clones, about 89% of them found once; the top ten carry under 0.4%. These data belong to a study of blood T cell repertoires in COVID-19. The wider study: Sites across the United States, Italy and Spain contributed samples from acute and convalescent COVID-19. PBMCs, B-cell-depleted T cells, or T cells were the source of the cDNA or gDNA that made up the material.

Germline trimming cut 8 bases from V and 0 bases from J; bases unmatched to any gene: 6. The CDR3 is 15 residues long. Germline assignment: CDR1 LGHNA and CDR2 YSLEER. The sample was peripheral blood. This rearrangement joins TRBV4-3 to TRBJ1-3; 8 nucleotides align to TRBD1. The receptor comes from a human donor in a cohort sampled during active COVID-19. CDR3 bases: TGCGCCAGCCGACAGGGGTCAAGCTCTGGAAACACCATATATTTT. It yields the protein CASRQGSSSGNTIYF.